The TCR beta chain described here comes from a study of shared clonotypes between healthy human individuals. Regarding the study as a whole: Limited genetic and exposure-history diversity came from having few donors. Generally, estimated richness proved larger in naive subsets than it did in memory subsets.

The deep-level immunoSEQ assay was used. TCRdb's copy holds only in-frame clones and misses some; the assay was immunoSEQ multiplex PCR. Of around 1.9 million clones in the sample, just over 90% are singletons; the top ten hold 1.5% to 2%. Naive CD8 cells lacked CD45RO and underwent positive selection for CCR7, leaving out terminally differentiated effector memory CD45RA+ cells. This clone was picked up a small number of times. Antigen specificity is unknown. Trimming cost V 4 bases and J 5 bases, with 9 bases left between them. Germline CDR1 LNHDA, CDR2 SQIVND (reference sequence). This CDR3 has 13 residues.

Sequencing was performed on naive CD8+ T cells from PBMCs. The J gene is TRBJ2-1, the V gene TRBV19; D is ambiguous. The sequence derives from a man aged 18 to 29 in good health. Some clones in this sample may be carry-over from other donors' samples. Here the CDR3 reads CASSTSPHNEQFF. The CDR3 DNA is TGTGCCAGTAGTACCAGCCCCCACAATGAGCAGTTCTTC.